This TCR beta chain was obtained from a study of preoperative IRX-2 immunotherapy in early breast cancer. Treatment given: preoperative locoregional IRX-2 cytokine immunotherapy. Preoperative locoregional IRX-2 cytokine immunotherapy was tested in the phase Ib source study. Method: immunoSEQ multiplex PCR; TCRdb's copy keeps in-frame clones and lacks some. The sample lists about 32,000 clones, roughly four fifths occurring once. The CDR3 runs 18 residues. Germline-derived CDR1 and CDR2 are MDHEN and SYDVKM. The V segment lost 2 bases and the J segment 2 bases; nucleotides outside the gene matches: 12.

The TCR originated in a human donor with breast cancer. The material was lymph node tissue, obtained from a patient treated with IRX-2 immunotherapy. The chain uses TRBV28 and TRBJ2-3, with 8 bases aligning to TRBD1. The CDR3 region is CASSLLALDRAITDTQYF. The DNA for the CDR3 is TGTGCCAGCAGTTTACTTGCTCTGGACAGGGCTATCACAGATACGCAGTATTTT.